These 22 T cell receptor beta chains came from one sample sequenced in a study of shared clonotypes between healthy human individuals. Measured with immunoSEQ multiplex PCR; TCRdb has only the in-frame clones, and not every one. The top ten clones hold 0.39% of a sample with roughly 2.2 million clones, approximately 93% of them seen once. Material: naive CD4+ T cells from PBMCs. As to subset: CD45RA+ positively selected. The receptors here all came from a young man in good health. Some clones in this sample may be carry-over from other donors' samples.

This chain connects TRBV7-9 to TRBJ2-7; no clear D. In germline, CDR1 is SEHNR, CDR2 FQNEAQ (reference sequence). V lost 1 base to trimming and J lost 9 bases, with 7 bases between them. CDR3 length: 11 residues. CDR3 loop: CASSLGDGQYF. The CDR3 coding sequence is TGTGCCAGCAGCTTAGGCGACGGGCAGTACTTC.

This clone was found once. V gene TRBV9 combines with J gene TRBJ2-7; D gene uncertain. This CDR3 region has 14 residues. Germline CDR1 SGDLS, CDR2 YYNGEE. V was pared by 0 bases and J by 4 bases, with 11 bases between. The CDR3 DNA sequence: TGTGCCAGCAGCGTAGCTCCTAACGGGTACGAGCAGTACTTC. Its translation is CASSVAPNGYEQYF.

A single count supports this clone. The chain employs TRBV5-1 and TRBJ2-5, with TRBD2 matching 13 bases. This CDR3 is 20 amino acids long. CDR1 SGHRS and CDR2 YFSETQ come from the germline V gene. V lost 0 bases to trimming and J lost 2 bases; unmatched junction nucleotides: 13. This CDR3 is CASSLEGLAGVLRAQETQYF. CDR3 in DNA: TGCGCCAGCAGCTTGGAAGGACTAGCGGGAGTACTAAGGGCTCAAGAGACCCAGTACTTC.

The rearrangement joins TRBV2 to TRBJ2-3, with D possibly TRBD2 on 7 matching bases. The germline CDR1 and CDR2 sequences are SNHLY and FYNNEI. The length of the CDR3 is 12 residues. Between the trimmed V and J ends, which lost 11 bases and 2 bases, there was a span of 11 bases. The CDR3 coding sequence is TGTGCCGGACAGCGGGACACAGATACGCAGTATTTT. This translates into CAGQRDTDTQYF.

The CDR3 DNA reads as TGTGCCAGCAGCGTCCGGGACAGTACCTACGAGCAGTACTTC. It is translated as CASSVRDSTYEQYF. The rearrangement joins TRBV9 to TRBJ2-7; the match to TRBD1 covers 7 bases. Germline CDR1 reads SGDLS; CDR2 reads YYNGEE. The ends lost 2 bases at V and 2 bases at J; junction bases unmatched: 4. The CDR3 is 14 residues long.

A single count supports this clone. The genes are TRBV7-3 and TRBJ2-7, with D possibly matching TRBD2 (5 bases). The CDR3 consists of 13 residues. Trimming left V 1 base short and J 7 bases short, with 11 bases between. Germline V gene data show CDR1 as SGHTA and CDR2 as FQGTGA. CDR3 region: CASSLNFPGEQYF. In nucleotides, the CDR3 is TGTGCCAGCAGCTTAAATTTCCCGGGAGAGCAGTACTTC.

The CDR3 here is CAWSDGTAIGTDTQYF. CDR3 bases: TGTGCCTGGAGTGACGGGACGGCGATAGGCACAGATACGCAGTATTTT. The rearrangement joins TRBV30 to TRBJ2-3; D tentatively reads TRBD1 or TRBD2 (5 bases each). The CDR3 has 16 residues. Germline V gene lookup returns CDR1 GTSNPN and CDR2 SVGIG (reference sequence). Between the trimmed V and J ends, which lost 1 base and 1 base, there was a span of 15 bases.

The V and J genes are TRBV28 and TRBJ2-7, with D hard to call. CDR1 is MDHEN, CDR2 SYDVKM, per germline. The V end was cut by 2 bases, the J end by 5 bases, with 16 bases between. This CDR3 has 15 amino acids. CDR3 sequence: CASSLARRTADEQYF. For the CDR3, the DNA is TGTGCCAGCAGTTTAGCCCGCCGGACGGCCGACGAGCAGTACTTC.

The V and J genes are TRBV5-1 and TRBJ2-5; either TRBD1 or TRBD2 may supply D (5 bases each). Per the germline V gene, CDR1 is SGHRS and CDR2 is YFSETQ. The CDR3 is made up of 15 amino acids. Between the trimmed V and J ends, which lost 4 bases and 4 bases, there was a span of 17 bases. The CDR3 sequence: CASSASGTPGETQYF. Here the CDR3 DNA reads TGCGCCAGCAGCGCGTCCGGGACGCCCGGAGAGACCCAGTACTTC.

This rearrangement joins TRBV2 to TRBJ1-2; 9 bases align to TRBD1. The CDR3 spans 17 residues. V lost 7 bases to trimming and J lost 6 bases; unmatched junction nucleotides: 18. From germline, CDR1 is SNHLY and CDR2 FYNNEI. CDR3 bases: TGTGCCAGCACAGGGAATGCCCGTCCCGGGACAGGGAATGGCTACACCTTC. Its translation is CASTGNARPGTGNGYTF.

The CDR3 coding sequence is TGTGCCAGCAGAATAGACAGGGCCGGCACTGAAGCTTTCTTT. This encodes CASRIDRAGTEAFF. V is TRBV6-4 and J is TRBJ1-1, with 7 bases matching TRBD1. There are 14 residues in the CDR3. The V gene's germline CDR1 is MRHNA and CDR2 SNTAGT. The ends lost 6 bases at V and 4 bases at J; junction bases unmatched: 8.

The chain's CDR3 is CASSLLQGDTDTQYF. CDR3 coding DNA: TGTGCCAGCAGTCTCCTACAGGGGGACACAGATACGCAGTATTTT. This chain connects TRBV6-5 to TRBJ2-3, with 8 bases fitting TRBD1. CDR3 length: 15 residues. CDR1 and CDR2 (germline): MNHEY, SVGAGI. Trimming removed 5 bases from V and 2 bases from J; junction bases left unmatched: 6.

The chain joins TRBV5-1 to TRBJ2-1; 14 positions match TRBD2. Germline V gives CDR1 SGHRS, CDR2 YFSETQ. V was clipped by 3 bases and J by 9 bases; unmatched bases: 8. This CDR3 comprises 16 residues. The DNA of the CDR3 is TGCGCCAGCAGCTCCCTGACTAGCGGGAGGGCCGGTGAGCAGTTCTTC. Protein product: CASSSLTSGRAGEQFF.

V is TRBV9 and J is TRBJ2-2; 16 bases fit TRBD2. V dropped 5 bases and J dropped 5; count of bases not matched to a gene: 3. CDR3 length: 16 residues. Per germline, CDR1 SGDLS and CDR2 YYNGEE. CDR3 region: CASRGLAGGPTGELFF. As DNA, the CDR3 is TGTGCCAGCAGGGGACTAGCGGGAGGGCCGACCGGGGAGCTGTTTTTT.

This chain connects TRBV10-3 to TRBJ2-3; 9 nucleotides match TRBD2. V gave up 6 bases and J gave up 2 bases; unmatched junction bases: 6. The CDR3 loop spans 15 amino acids. Germline lookup yields CDR1 ENHRY and CDR2 SYGVKD. The chain's CDR3 is CAIRTGTSSTDTQYF. In nucleotides, the CDR3 is TGTGCCATCAGGACCGGGACTAGCTCCACAGATACGCAGTATTTT.

The V call is TRBV28, the J call TRBJ2-1, with 8 bases aligning to TRBD2. CDR1 is MDHEN and CDR2 is SYDVKM in the germline V gene. V shed 6 bases and J 7 bases; nucleotides not matched to a gene: 14. The CDR3 extends over 16 amino acids. The CDR3 region is CASRRSGTRVVNEQFF. CDR3 DNA: TGTGCCAGCAGACGATCCGGGACTAGAGTAGTAAATGAGCAGTTCTTC.

This chain connects TRBV5-1 to TRBJ1-1, with TRBD1 as a possible D gene (5 bases). Germline V lookup: CDR1 SGHRS, CDR2 YFSETQ. This CDR3 spans 15 amino acids. Trimming pared 4 bases from V and 7 bases from J, leaving 20 bases between. The CDR3 loop reads CASSPNAGTEDEAFF. CDR3 coding DNA: TGCGCCAGCAGCCCTAACGCCGGGACGGAAGATGAAGCTTTCTTT.

This chain links TRBV28 with TRBJ2-7; 8 bases align to TRBD2. The CDR3 extends over 14 amino acids. Germline CDR1 and CDR2: MDHEN and SYDVKM. J was trimmed by 3 bases and V by 7 bases; bases with no gene match: 8. The CDR3 loop is CASMSGGIFYEQYF. DNA of the CDR3: TGTGCCAGCATGTCGGGGGGGATATTCTACGAGCAGTACTTC.

This clone is a singleton in its sample. The chain has TRBV5-1 and TRBJ1-4; perhaps TRBD1 as D (5 bases). The CDR3 extends over 13 amino acids. V was pared by 7 bases and J by 7 bases, with 14 bases between. Germline V gives CDR1 SGHRS, CDR2 YFSETQ. DNA of the CDR3: TGCGCCAGCTCGGCAGGGCGATTTGAAAAACTGTTTTTT. Translated, it gives CASSAGRFEKLFF.

The genes are TRBV2 and TRBJ2-5, with 9 bases fitting TRBD2. V gave up 4 bases and J gave up 5 bases; unmatched junction bases: 5. Looked up from germline, CDR1 is SNHLY and CDR2 is FYNNEI. The CDR3 has 14 amino acids. The CDR3, as DNA: TGTGCCAGCAGTGCGCGGGAGGGCCGGGAGACCCAGTACTTC. This gives the protein CASSAREGRETQYF.

A single count supports this clone. The CDR3 nucleotides are TGTGCCTGGAGTGACCGGGTGGGCAATGAGCAGTTCTTC. Amino acid sequence: CAWSDRVGNEQFF. This chain uses TRBV30 with TRBJ2-1; D ambiguous. Trimming removed 1 base from V and 6 bases from J, with 10 bases in between. Germline V gene sequence: CDR1 GTSNPN, CDR2 SVGIG (reference sequence). The CDR3 is made up of 13 amino acids.

This clone was detected once. This chain links TRBV27 with TRBJ2-7; D perhaps matches TRBD2 (6 bases). Germline CDR1 is MNHEY and CDR2 is SMNVEV (reference sequence). V was clipped by 0 bases and J by 7 bases, with 19 bases between them. This CDR3 is 16 amino acids long. DNA for the CDR3: TGTGCCAGCAGTTTATCGTGGAGGGCCCCTTTTTGGGAGCAGTACTTC. Amino acid sequence: CASSLSWRAPFWEQYF.